This T cell receptor beta chain originates from a study of cytomegalovirus exposure and HLA in healthy donors. Study-level information: The study's early data release held about 85 million unique TCRs from HLA-typed donors. Broader study findings: Among TCR beta chains of equal frequency, HLA-associated ones were more clonally expanded in a later analysis. Common viral pathogens (according to a later analysis) appeared linked to several of the most significant clusters.

The PCR ran on 60 Vbeta and 13 Jbeta primers. Generated by immunoSEQ multiplex PCR, the TCRdb table keeps only in-frame clones and is missing some. The sample has around 120,000 clones, approximately 72% seen once. This CDR3 spans 12 amino acids. CDR1 and CDR2 (germline): SGHVS, FQNEAQ. V shed 1 base and J shed 2 bases, with 3 bases lying between them. Concerning this clone: The antigen is undetermined.

The TCR comes from a man aged 55 to 70 in good health and CMV-seropositive. The specimen sequenced was PBMCs. This rearrangement joins TRBV7-8 to TRBJ2-7; D remains ambiguous. CDR3 sequence (DNA): TGTGCCAGCAGCTTAGTAGCCTACGAGCAGTACTTC. Its protein is CASSLVAYEQYF.